The clone carrying this T cell receptor beta chain was counted between two and nine times. Its antigen is not known. Of the isolated RNA, all was reverse transcribed, and so the sequenced material was expressed TCRB transcripts. Method: immunoSEQ multiplex PCR; TCRdb's copy keeps in-frame clones and lacks some. Here the sample spans approximately 140,000 clones, 6% to 7.5% being singletons. These data are taken from a study of beta chain features in type 1 diabetes. Whole-study findings and limits: TCRB CDR3s were moderately but significantly shorter in Type 1 diabetes patients in all four CD4+ subsets.

The germline V gene encodes CDR1 MDHEN and CDR2 SYDVKM. The CDR3 contains 16 residues. J gave up 6 bases and V 5 bases, and 9 bases lay outside the gene matches. The origin of this receptor is a woman in her twenties or thirties in good health. The sequenced sample consisted of central memory CD4+ T cells from blood. This chain uses TRBV28 with TRBJ2-1; 11 bases are a match to TRBD2. CDR3 sequence (DNA): TGTGCCAGCAGTCCCTCGGGACTAGCGGAGTTCAATGAGCAGTTCTTC. Its translation: CASSPSGLAEFNEQFF.